This T cell receptor beta chain was profiled in a study of graft-versus-host responses after intestinal transplantation. Study details: Isolated intestinal, liver-intestinal, or multivisceral transplants had been given to the recipients.

Notes on the study in general: Early after transplant, HvG declines were associated with peak levels of circulating GvH clones. When patients had graft-donor T cell macrochimerism, their allografts held high graft-versus-host to host-versus-graft clonal ratios. Some GvH clones appeared in ileal mucosa or blood before recipient bone marrow.

Data came from immunoSEQ multiplex PCR; TCRdb stores just in-frame clones and leaves some out. The sample has tens of thousands of clones; nearly 90% are singletons. From germline, CDR1 is LNHNV and CDR2 YYDKDF (reference sequence). V shed 9 bases, J shed 3 bases, and the junction held 6 bases outside the gene matches. The CDR3 is 15 amino acids. As to this clone: Its antigen is undetermined.

The sequence derives from a human donor who was the organ donor for an intestinal transplant. The specimen comprised unstimulated CD8+ T cells sorted from spleen or lymph node cells, sampled before transplant. The chain recombines TRBV15 with TRBJ2-2; 11 nucleotides match TRBD1. The CDR3 nucleotides are TGTGCCACGACTAAGGGACAGGGGGACACCGGGGAGCTGTTTTTT. Translating it yields CATTKGQGDTGELFF.